The clone carrying this T cell receptor (beta chain) was seen only a few times. Antigen specificity is unknown. TCRdb analysed the 5' RACE reads with MiXCR anew, one entry per CDR3 protein. The sample lists about 470,000 distinct CDR3 sequences, approximately 25% seen once, with about 12% in the top ten. The sample is drawn from a study of T-cell memory formation after mild COVID-19. The overall study: Across donors, TCR clusters were largely donor specific.

Notes on the study in general: CD4+ bias marked clones expanding day 15 to 37, unlike balanced contracting clones.

Trimming removed 2 bases at V and 4 bases at J, with 8 bases between. The length of the CDR3 is 13 residues. Germline V gene lookup returns CDR1 SGHTA and CDR2 FQGTGA. This chain uses TRBV7-3 with TRBJ1-2; no clear D. Sequenced input: PBMCs or a T cell subset sorted from them (not recorded which). This clonotype was sampled from an adult woman who had mild COVID-19 (a few samples of this study predate the infection). Cell type and time point are not known. The DNA of the CDR3 is TGTGCCAGCAGCTTAGGGGAGGCCTATGGCTACACCTTC. It yields the protein CASSLGEAYGYTF. The entire variable domain, with the rest obtained from reference TRBV7-3 and TRBJ1-2, is as follows: GAGVSQTPSNKVTEKGKYVELRCDPISGHTALYWYRQSLGQGPEFLIYFQGTGAADDSGLPNDRFFAVRPEGSVSTLKIQRTERGDSAVYLCASSLGEAYGYTFGSGTRLTVV.